This entry lists 19 T cell receptor beta chains sequenced from one sample in a study of beta chain features in type 1 diabetes. Expressed TCRB transcripts were sequenced because the isolated RNA had all been reverse transcribed beforehand. Clones were sequenced by immunoSEQ multiplex PCR, and TCRdb holds only the in-frame ones, with some missing. This sample has 150,000 to 190,000 clones, with around 8.5% found just once. The material sequenced was central memory CD4+ T cells from blood. Source of these receptors: a man aged 18 to 35 in good health.

This clone has more than one count but fewer than ten. The J gene is TRBJ1-4, the V gene TRBV28, with TRBD1 identical over 11 bases. The CDR3 sequence is 15 residues long. V trimming: 6 bases; J trimming: 7 bases; junction bases outside the gene matches: 7. CDR1 and CDR2 from the germline V gene are MDHEN and SYDVKM. In DNA form, the CDR3 reads TGTGCCAGCAGACGGACAGGGGGCGGCGGTGAAAAACTGTTTTTT. This translates into CASRRTGGGGEKLFF.

The chain combines TRBV2 with TRBJ1-4; 8 bases match TRBD1. This CDR3 spans 13 amino acids. Germline assignment: CDR1 SNHLY and CDR2 FYNNEI. V shed 5 bases and J 7 bases; nucleotides not matched to a gene: 3. The CDR3 DNA reads as TGTGCCAGCAGTTACAGGGGGGCTGAAAAACTGTTTTTT. Its translation is CASSYRGAEKLFF.

The gene calls are TRBV5-1 and TRBJ1-5; 7 positions agree with TRBD1. V was clipped by 0 bases and J by 5 bases; unmatched bases: 8. The germline V gene has CDR1 SGHRS and CDR2 YFSETQ. The CDR3 contains 16 residues. CDR3 nucleotide sequence: TGCGCCAGCAGCTTGGGGGCGCAGGGGGGATATCAGCCCCAGCATTTT. Its protein is CASSLGAQGGYQPQHF.

This chain connects TRBV5-1 to TRBJ2-6; 9 bases match TRBD1. Trimming cost V 0 bases and J 2 bases; bases outside gene matches: 12. The CDR3 spans 20 residues. Germline V gene lookup returns CDR1 SGHRS and CDR2 YFSETQ. CDR3 residues: CASSLGDSGTGLPGANVLTF. Here the CDR3 DNA reads TGCGCCAGCAGCTTGGGGGATTCCGGGACAGGGTTGCCTGGGGCCAACGTCCTGACTTTC.

J is TRBJ1-5 and V is TRBV6-1; 8 bases are a match to TRBD1. V lost 6 bases, J lost 2 bases, and 6 bases stayed unmatched. This CDR3 spans 15 amino acids. Germline assignment: CDR1 MNHNS and CDR2 SASEGT. CDR3 in amino acids: CASSEDRVGNQPQHF. The CDR3 nucleotides read TGTGCCAGCAGCGAGGACAGGGTAGGCAATCAGCCCCAGCATTTT.

V is TRBV4-2 and J is TRBJ2-3; TRBD2 might be the D (5 bases). In germline, CDR1 is LGHNA, CDR2 YNFKEQ. The length of the CDR3 is 15 residues. V lost 2 bases, J lost 6 bases, and 15 bases lay in between. The CDR3 is CASSQITSGFDTQYF. CDR3 DNA: TGTGCCAGCAGCCAAATTACTAGTGGATTCGATACGCAGTATTTT.

This clone was seen repeatedly, ten times or more. The rearrangement joins TRBV6-6 to TRBJ2-1; TRBD1 agrees at 11 bases. Trimming removed 5 bases from V and 7 bases from J; junction bases left unmatched: 4. The CDR3 covers 14 residues. CDR1 is MNHNY, CDR2 SVGAGI, per germline (reference sequence). The DNA for the CDR3 is TGTGCCAGCAGTGGGACAGGGGGTGTAAATGAGCAGTTCTTC. Translated: CASSGTGGVNEQFF.

This clone was counted between two and nine times. The J gene is TRBJ2-7, the V gene TRBV10-3, with TRBD1 matching 7 bases. Germline V gene lookup returns CDR1 ENHRY and CDR2 SYGVKD. The V gene end was trimmed by 11 bases and the J gene end by 3 bases; junction bases not matched to a gene: 10. This CDR3 has 13 residues. The CDR3 DNA reads as TGTGCCTATTCGTCAGGGGGTGGCTACGAGCAGTACTTC. This sequence encodes CAYSSGGGYEQYF.

A remark on this clone: The sample carries other DNA sequences with the same CDR3. The gene calls are TRBV5-1 and TRBJ2-7; D is ambiguous. The germline V gene has CDR1 SGHRS and CDR2 YFSETQ. The CDR3 length is 15 residues. The V end was cut by 0 bases, the J end by 0 bases, with 10 bases between. The CDR3 bases are TGCGCCAGCAGCTTGGGAGACACCCTCTCCTACGAGCAGTACTTC. This encodes CASSLGDTLSYEQYF.

Only a few counts were recorded for this clone. The chain is built from TRBV10-3 and TRBJ2-3; 8 positions match TRBD2. Trimming took 11 bases from V and 1 from J; bases not matched to a gene: 11. The CDR3 loop spans 15 amino acids. The germline CDR1 and CDR2 sequences are ENHRY and SYGVKD. CDR3 DNA sequence: TGTGCCGGTGGGAAAAGCGGGGGTGGCACAGATACGCAGTATTTT. It is translated as CAGGKSGGGTDTQYF.

J is TRBJ2-3 and V is TRBV28; 7 bases agree with TRBD1. With 9 bases clipped from V and 4 bases from J, the junction kept 7 bases outside the gene matches. Germline CDR1 reads MDHEN; CDR2 reads SYDVKM. The CDR3 totals 13 residues. CDR3 DNA sequence: TGTGCCAGTTATTTACAGGGGTCAGATACGCAGTATTTT. Residues: CASYLQGSDTQYF.

This clone has just a few counts. This chain uses TRBV7-9 with TRBJ1-2; 8 positions match TRBD1. After removal of 5 bases from V and 4 bases from J, the junction contained 3 bases not matched to a gene. The CDR3 runs to 13 residues. Looked up from germline, CDR1 is SEHNR and CDR2 is FQNEAQ (reference sequence). The CDR3 protein is CASSPQGAYGYTF. CDR3 nucleotide sequence: TGTGCCAGCAGCCCCCAGGGGGCCTATGGCTACACCTTC.

This clone was counted at least ten times. Other DNA sequences in the sample encode the same CDR3. The V and J genes are TRBV7-2 and TRBJ2-5, with D tentatively TRBD1 (6 bases). CDR3 size: 14 residues. The V gene's germline CDR1 is SGHTA and CDR2 FQGNSA. The germline V and J ends were trimmed by 4 bases and 2 bases, with 11 bases remaining between them. This CDR3 reads CASSSSGTQETQYF. DNA of the CDR3: TGTGCCAGCAGCTCTTCAGGGACACAAGAGACCCAGTACTTC.

This clone occurred many times. The chain couples TRBV7-9 to TRBJ2-3; weak D call: TRBD2 (6 bases). Deletions cut 0 bases from V and 0 bases from J, with 10 bases between. This CDR3 region has 16 residues. Germline V gene sequence: CDR1 SEHNR, CDR2 FQNEAQ (reference sequence). The CDR3 protein is CASSLAAGISTDTQYF. DNA of the CDR3: TGTGCCAGCAGCTTAGCGGCGGGGATTAGCACAGATACGCAGTATTTT.

This clone has a handful of counts. V gene TRBV7-9 combines with J gene TRBJ2-7; a possible D gene is TRBD1 (5 bases). CDR1 is SEHNR and CDR2 is FQNEAQ in the germline V gene (reference sequence). The CDR3 has 11 amino acids. Between the trimmed V and J ends, which lost 5 bases and 4 bases, there was a span of 6 bases. Here the CDR3 reads CASSHRYEQYF. The CDR3 DNA sequence: TGTGCCAGCAGCCACAGGTACGAGCAGTACTTC.

This clone was counted between two and nine times. This chain joins TRBV19 and TRBJ1-5; TRBD1 might be the D (5 bases). The germline V and J ends were trimmed by 9 bases and 0 bases, with 9 bases remaining between them. Germline CDR1 and CDR2: LNHDA and SQIVND (reference sequence). The CDR3 has 13 amino acids. CDR3 sequence reads: CASTGNSNQPQHF. In DNA, the CDR3 is TGTGCCAGCACAGGTAATAGCAATCAGCCCCAGCATTTT.

The chain joins TRBV7-2 to TRBJ2-3, with D perhaps matching TRBD2 (6 bases). The CDR3 runs to 15 residues. The germline CDR1 and CDR2 sequences are SGHTA and FQGNSA. V shed 5 bases and J shed 0 bases, with 12 bases lying between them. As DNA, the CDR3 is TGTGCCAGCAGCACTAGCCTTGTGAGCACAGATACGCAGTATTTT. It yields the protein CASSTSLVSTDTQYF.

This chain joins TRBV9 and TRBJ2-5; D not certain. This CDR3 has 14 amino acids. Germline-derived CDR1 and CDR2 are SGDLS and YYNGEE. V was clipped by 0 bases and J by 1 base, with 7 bases between them. The CDR3 here is CASSVGAFQETQYF. The DNA of the CDR3 is TGTGCCAGCAGCGTAGGAGCCTTCCAAGAGACCCAGTACTTC.

This clone was counted a few times. The gene calls are TRBV7-3 and TRBJ2-1; 11 bases map to TRBD2. The ends lost 2 bases at V and 5 bases at J; junction bases unmatched: 11. Germline V lookup: CDR1 SGHTA, CDR2 FQGTGA. The length of the CDR3 is 18 residues. CDR3 nucleotide sequence: TGTGCCAGCAGCTTATCCCCAGTTAGCGGGGGGGGAGACAATGAGCAGTTCTTC. Translated: CASSLSPVSGGGDNEQFF.